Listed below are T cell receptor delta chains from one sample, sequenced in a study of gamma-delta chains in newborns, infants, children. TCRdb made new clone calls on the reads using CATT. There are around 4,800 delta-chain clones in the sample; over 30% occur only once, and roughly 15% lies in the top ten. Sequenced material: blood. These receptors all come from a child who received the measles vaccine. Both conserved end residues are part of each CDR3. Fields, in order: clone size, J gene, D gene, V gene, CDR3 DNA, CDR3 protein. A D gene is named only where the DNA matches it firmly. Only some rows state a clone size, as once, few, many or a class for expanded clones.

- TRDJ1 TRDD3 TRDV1 TGTGCTCTTGGGGAACTATCGACTTCCTATCCGCGTACTGGGGGATACGCGGCGGACACCGATAAACTCATCTTT CALGELSTSYPRTGGYAADTDKLIF
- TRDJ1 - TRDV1 TGTGCTCTTGGGAACCCCCTAATTCTCGGAATTCCTCCTACCTACTTACCTAAGTACACCGATAAACTCATCTTT CALGNPLILGIPPTYLPKYTDKLIF
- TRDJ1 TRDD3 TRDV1 TGTGCTCTTGGGGAAGAACTACCCTACTCGATGTTGTGGGGGATATTTTACACCGATAAACTCATCTTT CALGEELPYSMLWGIFYTDKLIF
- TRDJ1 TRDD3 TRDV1 TGTGCTCTTGGGGAAAGGTGGAGACTGGGGGATACGTTACACCCGTACACCGATAAACTCATCTTT CALGERWRLGDTLHPYTDKLIF
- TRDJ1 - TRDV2 TGTGCCTGTGACACCGCTCCTTCCCCACGGGACATCACGTACTGGGGAAAACACACCGATAAACTCACCTTT CACDTAPSPRDITYWGKHTDKLTF
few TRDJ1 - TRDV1 TGTGCTCTTGGGGAACGCATACAGGCCTTGTCGGGAGGGTTTGCAAATAAACTCATCTTT CALGERIQALSGGFANKLIF
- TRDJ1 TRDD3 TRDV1 TGTGCTCTTGGGGCCGGCCTTCCTAGGGTACTGGGGGATATGAAGACCGATAAACTCATCTTT CALGAGLPRVLGDMKTDKLIF
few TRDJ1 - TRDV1 TGTGCTCTTGGGGAAAATTCGACCTCCCGGCTGGGGAAGAAACTCATCTTT CALGENSTSRLGKKLIF
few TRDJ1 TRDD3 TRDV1 TGTGCTCTTGGGGAATCCGACTGGGGGATATCAAACGATAAACTCATCTTT CALGESDWGISNDKLIF
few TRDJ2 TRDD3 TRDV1 TGTGCTCTTGGGGGCCATCTACGGGGGATACTCCCGATCTCTTTGACAGCACAACTCTTCTTT CALGGHLRGILPISLTAQLFF
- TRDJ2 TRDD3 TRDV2 TGTGCCTGTGACACTAGGGGGGGATACGCTTTGACAGCACAACTCTTCTTT CACDTRGGYALTAQLFF
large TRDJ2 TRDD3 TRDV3 TGTGCCTTGTGGGATACGAGAGGGACAGCACAACTCTTCTTT CALWDTRGTAQLFF
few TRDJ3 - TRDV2 TGTGCCTGTGACAGTACTGGTATCTCCTGGGACACCCGACAGATGTTTTTC CACDSTGISWDTRQMFF
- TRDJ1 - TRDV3 TGTGCCTCCTGGCCTTCCTACGAGTACTGGGGGATTCTCACCGATAAACTCATCTTT CASWPSYEYWGILTDKLIF
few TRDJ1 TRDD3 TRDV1 TGTGCTCTTGGGTTTACTACGTTTGAAGAGGCGTGGGGGATACATGAGGTCGATAAACTCATCTTT CALGFTTFEEAWGIHEVDKLIF
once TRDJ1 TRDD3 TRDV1 TGTGCTCTTGGGGAACTAGAGGGTTTTTGGGGGATGACGGGGTACACCGATAAACTCATCTTT CALGELEGFWGMTGYTDKLIF
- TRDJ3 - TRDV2 TGTGCCTGTGACACCCTATCAGCACTCACCTCCTGGGACACCCGACAGATGTTTTTC CACDTLSALTSWDTRQMFF
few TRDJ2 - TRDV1 TGTGCTCTTGGGGAACCATTCCGGGTGAAAGATCCTTTGACAGCACAACTCTTCTTT CALGEPFRVKDPLTAQLFF
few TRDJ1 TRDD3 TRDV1 TGTGCTCTTGGGGCCTTCCCCCGTACTGGGGGAAACAAACTCATCTTT CALGAFPRTGGNKLIF
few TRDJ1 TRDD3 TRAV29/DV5 TGTGCAGCAACCCTACCCGGCCCCTCCTGGGCTGGGGGATACCCACTGTACACCGATAAACTCATCTTT CAATLPGPSWAGGYPLYTDKLIF
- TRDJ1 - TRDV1 TGTGCTCTTGGGGGCATGTGGGTCGACACCGATAAACTCATCTTT CALGGMWVDTDKLIF
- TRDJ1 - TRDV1 TGTGCTCTTGGGACACGGACGTACTGGAAGGGGCCGTACACCGATAAACTCATCTTT CALGTRTYWKGPYTDKLIF
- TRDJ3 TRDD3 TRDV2 TGTGCCTGTGACACCGGTAAAACTACTGGGGGATCCTGGGACACCCGACAGATGTTTTTC CACDTGKTTGGSWDTRQMFF
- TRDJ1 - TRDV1 TGTGCTCTTGGGGGCCGTTTCCGTTCGTACACCGATAAACTCATCTTT CALGGRFRSYTDKLIF
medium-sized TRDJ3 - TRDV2 TGTGCCTGTGACACCGTGGGGGGACGCTCCTGGGACACCCGACAGATGTTTTTC CACDTVGGRSWDTRQMFF
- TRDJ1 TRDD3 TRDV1 TGTGCTCTTGGGGAAAAGTTTGCCTATTCCTCACTGGGGGCTGCGTACACCGATAAACTCATCTTT CALGEKFAYSSLGAAYTDKLIF
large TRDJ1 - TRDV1 TGTGCTCTTGGGGGCTTTCCCTACCCGTACCCCGATAAACTCATCTTT CALGGFPYPYPDKLIF
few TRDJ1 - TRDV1 TGTGCTCTTGGGGTCATTCCTACTTATATCTGGGGTCCACGGGGCCTTATTTACACCGATAAACTCATCTTT CALGVIPTYIWGPRGLIYTDKLIF
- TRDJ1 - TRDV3 TGTGCCTTTCATTCGATACTGCTCGCGGGCCTCATCTTT CAFHSILLAGLIF
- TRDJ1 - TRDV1 TGTGCTCTTGGGGAACCTGGTTTAAGTCCTGGGAGCACCGATAAACTCATCTTT CALGEPGLSPGSTDKLIF
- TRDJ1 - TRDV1 TGTGCTCTTGGGGAACTCACCCGTACTACGGGGTGGGTTCCGTACACCGATAAACTCATCTTT CALGELTRTTGWVPYTDKLIF
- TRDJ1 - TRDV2 TGTGCCTGTGACACCGTCCCCTCACTCCTACGACTGGGGATTGGCCCCAACGGGAGCAATCCGCCACACACCGATAAACTCATCTTT CACDTVPSLLRLGIGPNGSNPPHTDKLIF
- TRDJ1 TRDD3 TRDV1 TGTGCTCTTGGGGACCCTCCTATTTCCTATCGGCACTGGGGGATACGGGACACCGATAAACTCATCTTT CALGDPPISYRHWGIRDTDKLIF
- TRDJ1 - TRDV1 TGCGCTCTTGGGCCCCCCGTGGCTCCTTCTCCCCACTACTGGGACCCATACACCGATAAACTCATCTTT CALGPPVAPSPHYWDPYTDKLIF
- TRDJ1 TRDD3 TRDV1 TGTGCTCTTGGGGAATTCCCCGGGGGGATTCGGCGGCGGATTGGCACCGATAAACTCATCTTT CALGEFPGGIRRRIGTDKLIF
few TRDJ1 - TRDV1 TGTGCTCTTGGGGAACTTCCGCGCAAGACCGATAAACTCATCTTT CALGELPRKTDKLIF
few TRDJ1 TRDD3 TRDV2 TGTGCCTGTGGCCCGCCTTCCTCTTGGGGTGGGGGATACGTTGCTGATAAACTCATCTTT CACGPPSSWGGGYVADKLIF
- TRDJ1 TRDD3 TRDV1 TGTGCCCTTGGGGAACACCACCTTCCGCAGAACTGGGGGATACGAGAGGAGGATGATAAACTCATCTTT CALGEHHLPQNWGIREEDDKLIF
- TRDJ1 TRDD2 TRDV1 TGTGCTCTTGGGGAATCAAATTTTTTCCTACGCTGGTCCACCGATAAACTCATCTTT CALGESNFFLRWSTDKLIF
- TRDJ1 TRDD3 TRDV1 TGTGCTCTTGGGGGTTTCCTACTGGGGGATACTTACACCGATAAACTCATCTTT CALGGFLLGDTYTDKLIF